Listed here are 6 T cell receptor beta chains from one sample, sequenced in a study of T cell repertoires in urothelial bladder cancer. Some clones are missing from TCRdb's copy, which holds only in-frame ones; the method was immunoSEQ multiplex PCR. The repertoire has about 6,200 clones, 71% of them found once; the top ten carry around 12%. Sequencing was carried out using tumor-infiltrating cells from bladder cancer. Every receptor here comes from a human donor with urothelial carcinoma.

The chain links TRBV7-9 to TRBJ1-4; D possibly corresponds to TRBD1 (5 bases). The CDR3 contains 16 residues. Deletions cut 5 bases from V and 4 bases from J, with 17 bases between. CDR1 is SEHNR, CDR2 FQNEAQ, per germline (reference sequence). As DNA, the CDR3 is TGTGCCAGCAGCCCCACCGGGGGGGGGTTTAATGAAAAACTGTTTTTT. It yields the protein CASSPTGGGFNEKLFF.

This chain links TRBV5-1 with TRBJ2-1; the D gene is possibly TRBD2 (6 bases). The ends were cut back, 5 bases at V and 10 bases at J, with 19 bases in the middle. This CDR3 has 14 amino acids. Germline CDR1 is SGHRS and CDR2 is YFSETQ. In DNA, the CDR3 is TGCGCCAGCAGTTCCGGGAGTAACATCATCGAGCAGTTCTTC. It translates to CASSSGSNIIEQFF.

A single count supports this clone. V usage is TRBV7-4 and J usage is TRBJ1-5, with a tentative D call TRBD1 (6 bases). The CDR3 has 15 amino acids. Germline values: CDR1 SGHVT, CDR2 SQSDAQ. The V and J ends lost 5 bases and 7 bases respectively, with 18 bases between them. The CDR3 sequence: CASSPWGGAGQPQHF. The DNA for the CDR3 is TGTGCCAGCAGCCCCTGGGGGGGGGCCGGGCAGCCCCAGCATTTT.

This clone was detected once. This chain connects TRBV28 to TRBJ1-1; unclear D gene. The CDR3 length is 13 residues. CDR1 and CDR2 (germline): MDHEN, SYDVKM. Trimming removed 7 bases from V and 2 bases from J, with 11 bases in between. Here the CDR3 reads CASTYLGNTEAFF. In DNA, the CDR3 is TGTGCCAGCACCTATCTGGGTAACACTGAAGCTTTCTTT.

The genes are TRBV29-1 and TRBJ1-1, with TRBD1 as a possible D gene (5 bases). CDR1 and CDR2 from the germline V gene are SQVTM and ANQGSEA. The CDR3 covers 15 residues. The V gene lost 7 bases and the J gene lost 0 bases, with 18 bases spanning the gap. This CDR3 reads CSADGPGGVNTEAFF. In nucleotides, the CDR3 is TGCAGCGCCGACGGGCCGGGAGGGGTGAACACTGAAGCTTTCTTT.

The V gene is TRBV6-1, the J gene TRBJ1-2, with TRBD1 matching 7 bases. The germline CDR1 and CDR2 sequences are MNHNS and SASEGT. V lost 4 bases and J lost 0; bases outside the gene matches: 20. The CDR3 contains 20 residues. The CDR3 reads CASSARTGPAVGGSNYGYTF. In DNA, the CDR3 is TGTGCCAGCAGTGCCAGGACAGGCCCGGCAGTTGGGGGATCTAACTATGGCTACACCTTC.